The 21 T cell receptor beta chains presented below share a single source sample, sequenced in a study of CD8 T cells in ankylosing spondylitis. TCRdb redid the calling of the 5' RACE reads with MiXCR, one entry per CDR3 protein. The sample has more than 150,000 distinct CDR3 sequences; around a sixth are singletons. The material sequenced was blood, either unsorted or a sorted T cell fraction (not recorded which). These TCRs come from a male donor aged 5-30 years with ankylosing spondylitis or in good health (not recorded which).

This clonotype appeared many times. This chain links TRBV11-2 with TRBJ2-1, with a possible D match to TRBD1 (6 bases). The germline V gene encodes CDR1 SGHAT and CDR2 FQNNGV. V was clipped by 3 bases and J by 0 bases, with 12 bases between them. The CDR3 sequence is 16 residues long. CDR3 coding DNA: TGTGCCAGCAGCTTGTTCAGGGGAGTCTCCTACAATGAGCAGTTCTTC. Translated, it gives CASSLFRGVSYNEQFF.

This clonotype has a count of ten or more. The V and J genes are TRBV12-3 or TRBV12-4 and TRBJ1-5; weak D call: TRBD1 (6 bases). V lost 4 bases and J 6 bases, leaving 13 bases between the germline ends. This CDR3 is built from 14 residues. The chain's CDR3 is CASSSTGLGQPQHF. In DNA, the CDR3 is TGTGCCAGCAGTTCTACAGGGCTGGGTCAGCCCCAGCATTTT.

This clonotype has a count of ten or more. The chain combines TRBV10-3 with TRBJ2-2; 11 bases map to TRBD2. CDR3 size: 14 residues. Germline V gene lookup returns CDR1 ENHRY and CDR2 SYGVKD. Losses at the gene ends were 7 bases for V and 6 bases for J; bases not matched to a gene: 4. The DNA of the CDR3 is TGTGCCATCAAGACTAGCGGGACCGCCGGGGAGCTGTTTTTT. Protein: CAIKTSGTAGELFF.

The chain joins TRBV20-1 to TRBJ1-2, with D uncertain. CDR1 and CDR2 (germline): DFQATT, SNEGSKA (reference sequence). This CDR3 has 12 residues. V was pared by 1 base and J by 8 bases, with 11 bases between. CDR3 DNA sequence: TGCAGTGCTAGAGCGATGCCCGGCGGCTACACCTTC. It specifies CSARAMPGGYTF.

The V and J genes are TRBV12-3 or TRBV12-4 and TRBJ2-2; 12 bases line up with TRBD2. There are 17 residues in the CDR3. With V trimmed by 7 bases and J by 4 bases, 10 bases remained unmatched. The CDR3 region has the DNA TGTGCCAGCACCCGATCGTTGGGACTAGCGGGCACCGGGGAGCTGTTTTTT. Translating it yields CASTRSLGLAGTGELFF.

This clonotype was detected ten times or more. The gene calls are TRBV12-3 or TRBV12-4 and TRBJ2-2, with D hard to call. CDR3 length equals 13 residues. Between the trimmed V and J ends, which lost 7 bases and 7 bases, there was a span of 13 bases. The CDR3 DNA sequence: TGTGCCAGCAATCCCCGCAGCTTCGGGGAGCTGTTTTTT. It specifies CASNPRSFGELFF.

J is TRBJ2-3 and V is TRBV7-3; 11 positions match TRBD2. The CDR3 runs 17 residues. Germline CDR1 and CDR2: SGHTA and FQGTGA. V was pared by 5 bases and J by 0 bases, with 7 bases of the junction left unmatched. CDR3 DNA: TGTGCCAGCAGCCTAGCCGGGACTAGCGGTAGCACAGATACGCAGTATTTT. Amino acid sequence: CASSLAGTSGSTDTQYF.

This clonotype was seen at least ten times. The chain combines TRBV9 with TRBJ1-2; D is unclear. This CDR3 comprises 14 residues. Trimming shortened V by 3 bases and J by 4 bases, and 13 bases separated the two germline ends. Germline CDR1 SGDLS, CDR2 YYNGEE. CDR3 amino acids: CASSDSTGSYGYTF. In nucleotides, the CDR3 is TGTGCCAGCAGCGACTCCACGGGCAGCTATGGCTACACCTTC.

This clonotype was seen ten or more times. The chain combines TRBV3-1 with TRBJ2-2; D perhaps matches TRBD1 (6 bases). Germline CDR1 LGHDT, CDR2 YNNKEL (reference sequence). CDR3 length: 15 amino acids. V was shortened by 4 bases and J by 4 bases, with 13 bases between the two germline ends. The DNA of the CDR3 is TGTGCCAGCAGCCCGTCCGACAGGAGCACCGGGGAGCTGTTTTTT. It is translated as CASSPSDRSTGELFF.

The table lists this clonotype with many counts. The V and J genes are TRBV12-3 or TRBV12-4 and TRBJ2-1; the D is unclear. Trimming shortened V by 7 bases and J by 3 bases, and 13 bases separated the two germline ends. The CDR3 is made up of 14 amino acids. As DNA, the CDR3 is TGTGCCAGCACCCCGACGGCGGACTACAATGAGCAGTTCTTC. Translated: CASTPTADYNEQFF.

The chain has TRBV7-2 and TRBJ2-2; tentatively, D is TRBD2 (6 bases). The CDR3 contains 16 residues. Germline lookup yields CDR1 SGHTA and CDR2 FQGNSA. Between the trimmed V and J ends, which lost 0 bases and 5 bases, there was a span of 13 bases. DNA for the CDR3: TGTGCCAGCAGCTTAGCGGTGGCCCGGGGGACCGGGGAGCTGTTTTTT. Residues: CASSLAVARGTGELFF. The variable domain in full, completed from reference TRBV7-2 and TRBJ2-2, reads GAGVSQSPSNKVTEKGKDVELRCDPISGHTALYWYRQSLGQGLEFLIYFQGNSAPDKSGLPSDRFSAERTGGSVSTLTIQRTQQEDSAVYLCASSLAVARGTGELFFGEGSRLTVL.

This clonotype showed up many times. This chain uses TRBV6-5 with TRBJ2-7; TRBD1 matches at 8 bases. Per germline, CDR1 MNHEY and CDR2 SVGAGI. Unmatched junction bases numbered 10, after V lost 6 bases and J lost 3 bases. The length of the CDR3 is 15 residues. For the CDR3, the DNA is TGTGCCAGCAGCCCTCGAAGGACAGGGATCTACGAGCAGTACGTC. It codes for CASSPRRTGIYEQYV.

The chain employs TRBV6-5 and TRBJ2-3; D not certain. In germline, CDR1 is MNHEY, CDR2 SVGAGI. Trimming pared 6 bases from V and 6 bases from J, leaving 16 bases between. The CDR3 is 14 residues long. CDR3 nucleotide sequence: TGTGCCAGCAGCCCAGGAGTAGCTTTCGATACGCAGTATTTT. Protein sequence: CASSPGVAFDTQYF.

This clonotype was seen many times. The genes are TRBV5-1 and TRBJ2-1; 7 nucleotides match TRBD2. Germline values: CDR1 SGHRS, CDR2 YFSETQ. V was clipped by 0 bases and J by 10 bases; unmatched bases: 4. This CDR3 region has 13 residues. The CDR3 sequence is CASSLGDYVEQFF. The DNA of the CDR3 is TGCGCCAGCAGCTTGGGGGACTATGTCGAGCAGTTCTTC.

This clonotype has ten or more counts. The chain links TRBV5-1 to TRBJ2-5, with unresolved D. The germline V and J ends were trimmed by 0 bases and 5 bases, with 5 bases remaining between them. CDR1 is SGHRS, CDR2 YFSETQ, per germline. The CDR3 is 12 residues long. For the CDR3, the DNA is TGCGCCAGCAGCTTGGCGAGGGAGACCCAGTACTTC. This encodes CASSLARETQYF.

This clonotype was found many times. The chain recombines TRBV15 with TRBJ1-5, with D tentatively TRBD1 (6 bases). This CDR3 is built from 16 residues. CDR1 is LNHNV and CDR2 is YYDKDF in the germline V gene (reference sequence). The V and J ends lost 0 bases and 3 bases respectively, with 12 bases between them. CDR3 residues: CATSRDRGVDNQPQHF. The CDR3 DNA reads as TGTGCCACCAGCAGAGATAGGGGGGTGGACAATCAGCCCCAGCATTTT.

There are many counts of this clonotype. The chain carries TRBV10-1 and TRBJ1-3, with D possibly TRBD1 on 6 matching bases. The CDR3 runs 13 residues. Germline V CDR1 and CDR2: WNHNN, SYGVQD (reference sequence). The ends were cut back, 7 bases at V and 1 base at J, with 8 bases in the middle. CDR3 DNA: TGCGCCAGCATCGACAGGTCTGGAAACACCATATATTTT. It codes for CASIDRSGNTIYF.

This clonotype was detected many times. The CDR3 is CSVTMEGYGYTF. CDR3 sequence (DNA): TGCAGCGTCACCATGGAGGGGTATGGCTACACCTTC. This rearrangement joins TRBV29-1 to TRBJ1-2, with D possibly matching TRBD1 (5 bases). The ends were cut back, 6 bases at V and 5 bases at J, with 13 bases in the middle. CDR1 is SQVTM and CDR2 is ANQGSEA in the germline V gene. The CDR3 covers 12 residues.

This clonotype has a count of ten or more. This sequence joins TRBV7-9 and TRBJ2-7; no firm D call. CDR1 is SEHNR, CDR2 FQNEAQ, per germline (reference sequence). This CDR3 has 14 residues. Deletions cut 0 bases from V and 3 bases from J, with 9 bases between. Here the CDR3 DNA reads TGTGCCAGCAGCTTAGCAGGAGCCTACTACGAGCAGTACTTC. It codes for CASSLAGAYYEQYF.

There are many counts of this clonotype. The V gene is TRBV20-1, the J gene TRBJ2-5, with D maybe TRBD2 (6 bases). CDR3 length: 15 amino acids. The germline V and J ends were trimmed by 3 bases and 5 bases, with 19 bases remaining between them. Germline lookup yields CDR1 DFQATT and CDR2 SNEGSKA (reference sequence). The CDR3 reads CSARAGTLTRETQYF. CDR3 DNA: TGCAGTGCTAGGGCCGGGACTCTCACAAGGGAGACCCAGTACTTC.

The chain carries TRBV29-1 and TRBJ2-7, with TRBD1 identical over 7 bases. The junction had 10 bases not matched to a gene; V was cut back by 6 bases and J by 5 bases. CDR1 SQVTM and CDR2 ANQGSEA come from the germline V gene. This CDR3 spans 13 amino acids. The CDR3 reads CSVRTGLLDEQYV. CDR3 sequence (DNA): TGCAGCGTCCGGACAGGCTTGCTCGACGAGCAGTACGTC.